This T cell receptor (beta chain) is from a study of blood T cells in healthy people across ages. Study-wide points: It was held that the diversity estimates obtained from one million T cells were underestimates. Both naive CD4+ cell counts and diversity were greater in long-lived donors than in aged donors.

Using a J-beta primer mix together with a sample-barcoded 5' primer, a second PCR was run for roughly 7 to 12 cycles. Every molecule of cDNA carried a tag from a template-switch adaptor with 12 random nucleotides. TCRdb processed the 5' RACE reads anew with MiXCR; each CDR3 protein has one entry. This sample has over a million distinct CDR3 sequences, with roughly 60% found just once. This clonotype was found a few times. Its antigen remains unknown. Donors ranged from about 6 to 90 years old and were healthy Caucasians in Russia. This receptor was identified in a man aged 18 to 30 in good health. Sequenced material: blood.

CDR3 in amino acids: CSVRGGIVNGYTF. In nucleotides, the CDR3 is TGCAGCGTGAGAGGGGGAATCGTCAATGGCTACACCTTC. V usage is TRBV29-1 and J usage is TRBJ1-2, with D perhaps TRBD1 (6 bases). Germline CDR1 is SQVTM and CDR2 is ANQGSEA. The V end was cut by 6 bases, the J end by 6 bases, with 17 bases between. This CDR3 is built from 13 residues.